Listed here are 7 T cell receptor beta chains from one sample, sequenced in a study of blood T cells in healthy people across ages. PCR was performed a second time for roughly 6 to 12 cycles using a sample-barcoded 5' primer and a J-beta primer mix. Each CDR3 protein gets one entry after TCRdb re-called the 5' RACE reads with MiXCR. The sample records just over 1 million distinct CDR3 sequences, around 43% being singletons. The sample comprised blood. These TCRs come from an older woman in good health.

The J gene is TRBJ2-3, the V gene TRBV20-1; possibly TRBD2 for D (6 bases). The germline CDR1 and CDR2 sequences are DFQATT and SNEGSKA (reference sequence). The CDR3 consists of 15 residues. V was pared by 0 bases and J by 5 bases, with 15 bases between. CDR3 DNA: TGCAGTGCTAGAGATATCGGGGGAGTCTTAGATACGCAGTATTTT. It encodes CSARDIGGVLDTQYF.

This clonotype was counted a few times. The J gene is TRBJ1-1, the V gene TRBV7-2; D is unresolved. Deletions cut 3 bases from V and 0 bases from J, with 5 bases between. The CDR3 loop spans 13 amino acids. CDR1 SGHTA and CDR2 FQGNSA come from the germline V gene. The CDR3 reads CASSFKMNTEAFF. Written as DNA, the CDR3 is TGTGCCAGCAGCTTCAAAATGAACACTGAAGCTTTCTTT.

The rearrangement joins TRBV12-3 or TRBV12-4 to TRBJ1-2, with D uncertain. This CDR3 is built from 14 residues. V was cut by 1 base and J by 3 bases, with 9 bases left in between. In DNA form, the CDR3 reads TGTGCCAGCAGTTTAGGATCCGGGGACTATGGCTACACCTTC. Its protein is CASSLGSGDYGYTF.

This CDR3 reads CASSPTGASYNEQFF. The CDR3, as DNA: TGTGCCAGCAGCCCCACGGGCGCCTCCTACAATGAGCAGTTCTTC. This chain uses TRBV11-2 with TRBJ2-1, with D hard to call. Trimming removed 5 bases from V and 0 bases from J, with 11 bases in between. The CDR3 totals 15 residues. Germline V gene sequence: CDR1 SGHAT, CDR2 FQNNGV.

The rearrangement links TRBV15 to TRBJ2-3; D remains unclear. CDR3 size: 14 residues. Germline CDR1 reads LNHNV; CDR2 reads YYDKDF (reference sequence). Trimming removed 0 bases from V and 1 base from J, with 5 bases in between. The CDR3 protein is CATSRDSGTDTQYF. CDR3 bases: TGTGCCACCAGCAGAGATTCCGGCACAGATACGCAGTATTTT.

The V call is TRBV5-8, the J call TRBJ1-2, with 12 positions matching TRBD1. The J segment lost 1 base and the V segment lost 3 bases, leaving 4 bases of the junction unmatched. The CDR3 sequence is 16 residues long. Looked up from germline, CDR1 is SGHTS and CDR2 is YDEGEE. The CDR3 reads CASSCGTGGINYGYTF. The CDR3 DNA reads as TGTGCCAGCAGCTGCGGGACAGGGGGCATTAACTATGGCTACACCTTC.

V gene TRBV7-8 combines with J gene TRBJ2-6, with 8 bases that match TRBD1. There are 17 residues in the CDR3. Germline CDR1 is SGHVS and CDR2 is FQNEAQ. The junction had 5 bases not matched to a gene; V was cut back by 3 bases and J by 1 base. The CDR3 region is CASSFSGGISGANVLTF. Here the CDR3 DNA reads TGTGCCAGCAGCTTTTCAGGGGGCATATCTGGGGCCAACGTCCTGACTTTC.